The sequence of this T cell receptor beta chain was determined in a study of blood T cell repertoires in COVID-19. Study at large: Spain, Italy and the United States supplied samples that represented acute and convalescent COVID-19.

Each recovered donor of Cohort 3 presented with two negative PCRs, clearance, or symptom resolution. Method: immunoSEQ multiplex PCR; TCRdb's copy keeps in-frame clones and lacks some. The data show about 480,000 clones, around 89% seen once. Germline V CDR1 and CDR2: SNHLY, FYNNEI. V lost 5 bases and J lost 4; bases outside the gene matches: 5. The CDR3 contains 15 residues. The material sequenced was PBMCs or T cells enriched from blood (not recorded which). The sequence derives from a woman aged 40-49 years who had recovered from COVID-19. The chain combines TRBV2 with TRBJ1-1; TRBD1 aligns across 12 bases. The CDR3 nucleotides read TGTGCCAGCAGTACAAGGGACAGGGGGCTCACTGAAGCTTTCTTT. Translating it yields CASSTRDRGLTEAFF.